This note documents a single T cell receptor (beta chain) sequence. Its antigen is still unknown. With UMI labels, 5' RACE was used to prepare the TRB cDNA libraries. TCRdb reprocessed the 5' RACE reads, with one entry per CDR3 protein and no DNA. In all, the sample yields around 80,000 distinct CDR3 sequences. This CDR3 has 15 amino acids. The V gene's germline CDR1 is MNHEY and CDR2 SVGAGI. The sample belongs to a study of CXCR3-negative and CXCR3-positive naive CD8 T cells. Study-wide background: Sequencing brought in about 140 million TRB reads altogether, and each library got about 1.5 +/- 0.3 million.

Whole-study results and caveats: CXCR3-positive naive cells carried more hydrophobic TRB CDR3s than CXCR3-negative naive cells did. For memory CD8+ cells diversity was much lower, but both naive subsets had comparably high diversity.

The source material was naive CXCR3+ CD8+ T cells from blood. Subset defined: CD45RO-CCR7+CD27+CD95- naive CD8+ T cells expressing CXCR3 (TNR3+). The receptor comes from a human donor in good health. Some clones in this sample may be carry-over from other donors' samples. This sequence joins TRBV6-5 and TRBJ2-3; TCRdb designates TRBD2, a call that cannot be tested without DNA. Here the CDR3 reads CASRYYGGGADTQYF.